This T cell receptor (beta chain) came from a study of shared clonotypes between healthy human individuals. Study in general: CD8 memory received one plate per donor, CD8 naive two, CD4 memory three and CD4 naive three.

As defined, naive CD8 cells were CD45RO-negative and positively selected for CCR7, with terminally differentiated effector memory CD45RA+ cells excluded. Notes on the study in general: Shared clonotypes: roughly 4.5% naive CD4, 3% to 3.5% naive CD8, about 2.2% memory CD4, under 0.5% memory CD8. Generation of non-shared clonotypes was less probable than generation of clonotypes shared by all four donors.

CDR1 is SNHLY, CDR2 FYNNEI, per germline. The CDR3 extends over 14 amino acids. V was clipped by 6 bases and J by 1 base; unmatched bases: 6. At deep level, the assay was performed. Method: immunoSEQ multiplex PCR; TCRdb's copy keeps in-frame clones and lacks some. This table has over 2 million clones, less than 95% appearing once. Turning to this clone: The antigen is undetermined.

The sequenced material came from naive CD8+ T cells sorted from blood. The genes are TRBV2 and TRBJ2-7, with 7 bases lining up with TRBD1. The sequence was collected from a man between 18 and 35 years old in good health. CDR3 in DNA: TGTGCCAGCAGCCCCGGGACAGCTTCCTACGAGCAGTACTTC. It encodes CASSPGTASYEQYF.